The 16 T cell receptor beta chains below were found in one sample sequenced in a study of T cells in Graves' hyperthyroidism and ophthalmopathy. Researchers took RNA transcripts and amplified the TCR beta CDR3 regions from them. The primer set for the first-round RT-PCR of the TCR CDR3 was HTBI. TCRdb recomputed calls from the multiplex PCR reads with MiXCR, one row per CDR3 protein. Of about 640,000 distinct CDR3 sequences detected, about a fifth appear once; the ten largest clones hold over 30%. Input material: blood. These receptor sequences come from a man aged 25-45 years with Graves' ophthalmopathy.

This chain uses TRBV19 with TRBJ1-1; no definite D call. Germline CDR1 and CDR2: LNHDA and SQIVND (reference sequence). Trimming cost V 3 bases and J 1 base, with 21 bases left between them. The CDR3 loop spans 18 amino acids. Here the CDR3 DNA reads TGTGCCAGTAGTATCTCACCCGGCAGGAGCATCAGGAACACTGAAGCTTTCTTT. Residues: CASSISPGRSIRNTEAFF.

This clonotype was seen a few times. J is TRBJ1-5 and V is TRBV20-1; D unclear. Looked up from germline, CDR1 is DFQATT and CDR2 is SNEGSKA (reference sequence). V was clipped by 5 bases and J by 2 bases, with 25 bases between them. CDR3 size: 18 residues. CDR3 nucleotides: TGCAGTGCTGAGGCAAAGGGTCCTAGGGCTCGTCGCAATCAGCCCCAGCATTTT. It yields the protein CSAEAKGPRARRNQPQHF.

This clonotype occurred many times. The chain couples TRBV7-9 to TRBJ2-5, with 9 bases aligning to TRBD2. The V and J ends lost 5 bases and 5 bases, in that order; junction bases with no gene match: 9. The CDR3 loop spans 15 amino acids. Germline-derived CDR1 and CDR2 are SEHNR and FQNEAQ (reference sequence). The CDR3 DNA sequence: TGTGCCAGCAGCCCAGATCTAGCGGGATCGGAGACCCAGTACTTC. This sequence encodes CASSPDLAGSETQYF.

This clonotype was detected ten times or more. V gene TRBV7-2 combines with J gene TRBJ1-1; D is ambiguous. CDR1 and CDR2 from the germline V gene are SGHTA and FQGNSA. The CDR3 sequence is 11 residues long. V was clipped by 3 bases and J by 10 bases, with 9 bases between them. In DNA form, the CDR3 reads TGTGCCAGCAGCTTCGACCTCCGAGCTTTCTTT. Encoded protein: CASSFDLRAFF. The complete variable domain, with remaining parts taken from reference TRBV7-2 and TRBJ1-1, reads GAGVSQSPSNKVTEKGKDVELRCDPISGHTALYWYRQSLGQGLEFLIYFQGNSAPDKSGLPSDRFSAERTGGSVSTLTIQRTQQEDSAVYLCASSFDLRAFFGQGTRLTVV.

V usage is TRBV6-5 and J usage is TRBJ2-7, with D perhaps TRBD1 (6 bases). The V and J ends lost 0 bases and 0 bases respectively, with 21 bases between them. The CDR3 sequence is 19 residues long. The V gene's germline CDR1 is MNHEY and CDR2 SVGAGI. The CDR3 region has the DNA TGTGCCAGCAGTTACTCGGGTGGAAGGGGGAGATTTTCCTCCTACGAGCAGTACTTC. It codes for CASSYSGGRGRFSSYEQYF.

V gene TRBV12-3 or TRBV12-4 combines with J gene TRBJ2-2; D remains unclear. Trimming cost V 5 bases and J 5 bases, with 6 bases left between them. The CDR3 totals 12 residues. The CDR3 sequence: CASSAETGELFF. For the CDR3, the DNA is TGTGCCAGCAGTGCGGAAACCGGGGAGCTGTTTTTT.

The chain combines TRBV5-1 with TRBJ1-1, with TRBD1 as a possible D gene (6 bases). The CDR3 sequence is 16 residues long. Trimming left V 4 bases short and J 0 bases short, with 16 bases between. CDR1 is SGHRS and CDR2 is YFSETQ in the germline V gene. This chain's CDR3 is CASSRKQGMMNTEAFF. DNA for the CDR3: TGCGCCAGCAGCCGGAAACAGGGCATGATGAACACTGAAGCTTTCTTT.

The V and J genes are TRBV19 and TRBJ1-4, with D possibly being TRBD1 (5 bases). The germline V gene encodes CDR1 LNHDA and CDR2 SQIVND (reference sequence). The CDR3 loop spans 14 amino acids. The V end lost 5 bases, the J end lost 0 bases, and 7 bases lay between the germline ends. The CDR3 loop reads CASSRGSTNEKLFF. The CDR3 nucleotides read TGTGCCAGTAGTCGGGGGTCAACTAATGAAAAACTGTTTTTT.

Here the CDR3 reads CASSQPNGELFF. The CDR3 region has the DNA TGCGCCAGCAGCCAGCCAAACGGGGAGCTGTTTTTT. J is TRBJ2-2 and V is TRBV5-1; D is unresolved. Deletions cut 4 bases from V and 7 bases from J, with 8 bases between. This CDR3 contains 12 residues. Per germline, CDR1 SGHRS and CDR2 YFSETQ.

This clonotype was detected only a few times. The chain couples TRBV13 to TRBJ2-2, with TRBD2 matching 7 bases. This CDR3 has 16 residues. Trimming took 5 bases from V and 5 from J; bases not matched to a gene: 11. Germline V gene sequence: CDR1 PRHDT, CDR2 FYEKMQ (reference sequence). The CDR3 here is CASSPRVAGVTGELFF. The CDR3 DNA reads TGTGCCAGCAGCCCACGGGTGGCGGGAGTAACCGGGGAGCTGTTTTTT.

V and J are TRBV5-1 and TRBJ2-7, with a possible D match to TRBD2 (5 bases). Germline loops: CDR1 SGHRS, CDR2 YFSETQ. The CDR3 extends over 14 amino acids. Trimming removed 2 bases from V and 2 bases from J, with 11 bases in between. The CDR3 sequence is CASSFGLTTYEQYF. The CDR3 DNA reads TGCGCCAGCAGCTTCGGGCTGACTACCTACGAGCAGTACTTC. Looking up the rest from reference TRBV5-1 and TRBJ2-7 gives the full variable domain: KAGVTQTPRYLIKTRGQQVTLSCSPISGHRSVSWYQQTPGQGLQFLFEYFSETQRNKGNFPGRFSGRQFSNSRSEMNVSTLELGDSALYLCASSFGLTTYEQYFGPGTRLTVT.

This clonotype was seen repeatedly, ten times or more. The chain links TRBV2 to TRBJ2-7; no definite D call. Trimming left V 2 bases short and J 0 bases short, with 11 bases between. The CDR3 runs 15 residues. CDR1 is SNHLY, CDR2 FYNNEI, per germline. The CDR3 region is CASSELFGTSYEQYF. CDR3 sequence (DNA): TGTGCCAGCAGTGAACTTTTTGGAACCTCCTACGAGCAGTACTTC.

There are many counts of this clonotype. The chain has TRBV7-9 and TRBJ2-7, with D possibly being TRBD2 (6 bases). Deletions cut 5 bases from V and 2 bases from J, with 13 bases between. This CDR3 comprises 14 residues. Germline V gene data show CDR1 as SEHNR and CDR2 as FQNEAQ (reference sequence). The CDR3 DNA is TGTGCCAGCAGCCCCCGGACTAAAACCTACGAGCAGTACTTC. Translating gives CASSPRTKTYEQYF.

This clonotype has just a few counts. The CDR3 reads CASSLAPSRGHQPQHF. For the CDR3, the DNA is TGTGCCAGCAGCTTAGCGCCTTCCAGGGGGCATCAGCCCCAGCATTTT. V gene TRBV7-8 combines with J gene TRBJ1-5, with 8 bases identical to TRBD1. This CDR3 is 16 amino acids long. Germline CDR1 reads SGHVS; CDR2 reads FQNEAQ. After removal of 0 bases from V and 5 bases from J, the junction contained 6 bases not matched to a gene.

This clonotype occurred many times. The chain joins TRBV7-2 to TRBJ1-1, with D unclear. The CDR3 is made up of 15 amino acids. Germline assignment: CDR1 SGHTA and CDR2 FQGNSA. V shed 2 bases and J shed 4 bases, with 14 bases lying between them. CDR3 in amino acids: CASSLTVMSFTEAFF. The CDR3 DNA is TGTGCCAGCAGCTTAACCGTGATGAGTTTCACTGAAGCTTTCTTT. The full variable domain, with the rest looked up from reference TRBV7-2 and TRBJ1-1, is GAGVSQSPSNKVTEKGKDVELRCDPISGHTALYWYRQSLGQGLEFLIYFQGNSAPDKSGLPSDRFSAERTGGSVSTLTIQRTQQEDSAVYLCASSLTVMSFTEAFFGQGTRLTVV.

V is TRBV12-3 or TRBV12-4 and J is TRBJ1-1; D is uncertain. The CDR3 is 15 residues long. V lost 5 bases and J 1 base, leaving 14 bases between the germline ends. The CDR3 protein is CASSPYDTKNTEAFF. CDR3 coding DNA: TGTGCCAGCAGTCCATATGACACCAAGAACACTGAAGCTTTCTTT.